Detailed here is one T cell receptor beta chain. RNA was extracted with the RNeasy kit, and a quantity of roughly 0.45 to 1 ug was reverse transcribed using random hexamers. The amplification used immunoSEQ multiplex PCR on TCR beta CDR3; it spanned 54 Vbeta and 13 Jbeta. TCRdb reprocessed the immunoSEQ multiplex PCR reads with MiXCR, giving one entry per CDR3 protein. The sample contains 150,000 to 200,000 distinct CDR3 sequences, 80% to 95% of which appear only once. The authors carried out high-throughput sequencing of TCR beta. They applied it to CD8+ and CD4+ T cells obtained from blood. Multiple sclerosis controls were treatment-naive patients with stable or active relapsing-remitting disease. TEMRA cells were FACS-enriched and CD8+ and CD4+ T cells negatively isolated. This sample was included in a study of CD8 T cells in Susac syndrome. V lost 0 bases and J 7 bases, leaving 3 bases between the germline ends. CDR3 size: 11 residues. Per germline, CDR1 LGHDT and CDR2 YNNKEL (reference sequence).

Sequenced material: CD4+ T cells from PBMCs. The gene calls are TRBV3-1 and TRBJ1-1, with D hard to call. This TCR was recovered from a human donor with multiple sclerosis. CDR3 bases: TGTGCCAGCAGCCAAGATGGTGAAGCTTTCTTT. The encoded protein is CASSQDGEAFF.